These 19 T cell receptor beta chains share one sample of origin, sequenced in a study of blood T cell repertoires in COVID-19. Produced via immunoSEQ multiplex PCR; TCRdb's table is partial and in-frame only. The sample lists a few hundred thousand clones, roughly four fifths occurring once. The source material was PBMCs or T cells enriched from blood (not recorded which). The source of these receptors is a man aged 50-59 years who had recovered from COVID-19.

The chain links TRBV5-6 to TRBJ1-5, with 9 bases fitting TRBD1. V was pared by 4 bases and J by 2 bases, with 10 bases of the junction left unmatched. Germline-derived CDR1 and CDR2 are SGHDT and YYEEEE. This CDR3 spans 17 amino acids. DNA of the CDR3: TGTGCCAGCAGCCTGTCACAGGGGGCGAGAGGCAATCAGCCCCAGCATTTT. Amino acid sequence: CASSLSQGARGNQPQHF.

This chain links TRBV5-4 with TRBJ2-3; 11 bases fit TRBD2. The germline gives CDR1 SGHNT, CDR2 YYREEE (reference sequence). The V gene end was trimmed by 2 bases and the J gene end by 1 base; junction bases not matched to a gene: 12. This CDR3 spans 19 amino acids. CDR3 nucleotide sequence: TGTGCCAGCAGCTTTCCAGGGACTAGCGGAGGGGGGGGCACAGATACGCAGTATTTT. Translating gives CASSFPGTSGGGGTDTQYF.

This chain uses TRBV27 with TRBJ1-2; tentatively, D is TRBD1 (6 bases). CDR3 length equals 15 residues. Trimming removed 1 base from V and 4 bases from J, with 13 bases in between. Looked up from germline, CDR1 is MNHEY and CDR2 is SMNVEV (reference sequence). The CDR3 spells CASSLYAGTFYGYTF. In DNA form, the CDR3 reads TGTGCCAGCAGTTTATATGCAGGGACATTCTATGGCTACACCTTC.

The DNA for the CDR3 is TGTGCCAGCAGCTTAGGTCGACAGGGGGATTCACCCCTCCACTTT. Its translation: CASSLGRQGDSPLHF. The rearrangement links TRBV7-6 to TRBJ1-6; 9 positions match TRBD1. V dropped 1 base and J dropped 8; count of bases not matched to a gene: 3. This CDR3 has 15 amino acids. Germline V lookup: CDR1 SGHVS, CDR2 FNYEAQ. The variable domain in full, with the rest retrieved from reference TRBV7-6 and TRBJ1-6, is GAGVSQSPRYKVTKRGQDVALRCDPISGHVSLYWYRQALGQGPEFLTYFNYEAQQDKSGLPNDRFSAERPEGSISTLTIQRTEQRDSAMYRCASSLGRQGDSPLHFGNGTRLTVT.

The CDR3 DNA reads as TGCGCCAGCAGCTTGGGACAGGGCGTCGCCGAGCAGTACTTC. This sequence encodes CASSLGQGVAEQYF. V is TRBV5-1 and J is TRBJ2-7, with TRBD1 matching 7 bases. CDR3 length: 14 amino acids. Germline V gene lookup returns CDR1 SGHRS and CDR2 YFSETQ. Trimming took 0 bases from V and 6 from J; bases not matched to a gene: 6.

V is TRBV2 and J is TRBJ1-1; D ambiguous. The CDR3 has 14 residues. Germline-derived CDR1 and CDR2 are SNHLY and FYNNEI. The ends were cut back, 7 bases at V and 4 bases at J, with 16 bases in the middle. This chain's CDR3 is CASNSPTLGTEAFF. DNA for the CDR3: TGTGCCAGCAATTCTCCGACACTGGGCACTGAAGCTTTCTTT.

CDR3 coding DNA: TGTGCCAGCAGCTTAAGTCAGGGGGCCCACGAGCAGTACTTC. This codes for CASSLSQGAHEQYF. This chain connects TRBV13 to TRBJ2-7; TRBD1 matches at 8 bases. The germline gives CDR1 PRHDT, CDR2 FYEKMQ (reference sequence). With 2 bases clipped from V and 5 bases from J, the junction kept 5 bases outside the gene matches. The CDR3 sequence is 14 residues long.

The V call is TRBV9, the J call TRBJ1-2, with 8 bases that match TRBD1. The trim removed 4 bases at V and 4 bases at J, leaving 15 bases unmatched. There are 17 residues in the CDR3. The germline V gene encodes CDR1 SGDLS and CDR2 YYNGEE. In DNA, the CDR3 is TGTGCCAGCAGCTTCCGGGATGGACAGGGAGGAGGCTATGGCTACACCTTC. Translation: CASSFRDGQGGGYGYTF.

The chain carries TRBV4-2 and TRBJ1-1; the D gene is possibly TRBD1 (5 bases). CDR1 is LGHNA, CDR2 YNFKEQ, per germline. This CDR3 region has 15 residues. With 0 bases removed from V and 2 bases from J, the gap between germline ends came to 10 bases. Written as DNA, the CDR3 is TGTGCCAGCAGCCAAGACCGTCAGGGTAACACTGAAGCTTTCTTT. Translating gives CASSQDRQGNTEAFF.

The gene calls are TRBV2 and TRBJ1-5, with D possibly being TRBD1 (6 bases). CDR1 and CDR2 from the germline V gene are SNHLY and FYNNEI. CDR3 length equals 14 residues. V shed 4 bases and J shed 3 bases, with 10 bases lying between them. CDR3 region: CASSADSINQPQHF. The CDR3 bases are TGTGCCAGCAGTGCGGACAGTATCAATCAGCCCCAGCATTTT.

The CDR3 nucleotides read TGTGCCAGCAGCCCGATAGCGGGAGGATTCACAGATACGCAGTATTTT. It yields the protein CASSPIAGGFTDTQYF. V is TRBV28 and J is TRBJ2-3; 10 bases align to TRBD2. With V trimmed by 6 bases and J by 2 bases, 8 bases remained unmatched. This CDR3 is 16 amino acids long. The germline CDR1 and CDR2 sequences are MDHEN and SYDVKM.

CDR3: CSVGLAGDVDTQYF. The CDR3 DNA reads as TGCAGCGTTGGGCTAGCGGGAGATGTAGATACGCAGTATTTT. V usage is TRBV29-1 and J usage is TRBJ2-3; 10 nucleotides line up with TRBD2. The germline CDR1 and CDR2 sequences are SQVTM and ANQGSEA. This CDR3 spans 14 amino acids. V lost 4 bases and J lost 5; bases outside the gene matches: 6.

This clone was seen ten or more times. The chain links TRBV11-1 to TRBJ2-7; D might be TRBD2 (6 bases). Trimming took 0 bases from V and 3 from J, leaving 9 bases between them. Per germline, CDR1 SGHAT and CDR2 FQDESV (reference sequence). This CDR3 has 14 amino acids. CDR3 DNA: TGTGCCAGCAGCTTAGCGGGAGGAAACTACGAGCAGTACTTC. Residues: CASSLAGGNYEQYF. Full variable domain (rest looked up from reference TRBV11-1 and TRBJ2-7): EAEVAQSPRYKITEKSQAVAFWCDPISGHATLYWYRQILGQGPELLVQFQDESVVDDSQLPKDRFSAERLKGVDSTLKIQPAELGDSAMYLCASSLAGGNYEQYFGPGTRLTVT.

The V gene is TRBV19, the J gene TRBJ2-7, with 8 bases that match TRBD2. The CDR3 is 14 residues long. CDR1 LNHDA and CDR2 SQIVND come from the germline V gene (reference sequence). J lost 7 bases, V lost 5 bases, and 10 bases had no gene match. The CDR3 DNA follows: TGTGCCAGTAGTCGGGGACTAGATAACGCTGAGCAGTACTTC. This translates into CASSRGLDNAEQYF.

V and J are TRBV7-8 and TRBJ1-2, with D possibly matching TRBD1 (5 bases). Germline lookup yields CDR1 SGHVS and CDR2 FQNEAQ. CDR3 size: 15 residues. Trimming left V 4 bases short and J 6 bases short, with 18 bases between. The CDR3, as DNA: TGTGCCAGCAGCTCAGGGCCGATCCTAATAAATGGCTACACCTTC. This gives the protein CASSSGPILINGYTF.

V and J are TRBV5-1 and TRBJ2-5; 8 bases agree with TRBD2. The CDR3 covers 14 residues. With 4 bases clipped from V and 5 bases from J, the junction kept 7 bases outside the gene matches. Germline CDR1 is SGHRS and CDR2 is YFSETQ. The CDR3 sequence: CASSPGRVLETQYF. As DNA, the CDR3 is TGCGCCAGCAGCCCCGGGAGGGTTTTGGAGACCCAGTACTTC.

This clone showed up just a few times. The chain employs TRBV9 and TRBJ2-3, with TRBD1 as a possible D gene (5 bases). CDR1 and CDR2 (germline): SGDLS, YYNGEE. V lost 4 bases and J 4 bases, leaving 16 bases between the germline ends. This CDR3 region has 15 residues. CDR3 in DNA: TGTGCCAGCAGCCCCCGAATGGGGCTATCAGATACGCAGTATTTT. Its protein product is CASSPRMGLSDTQYF.

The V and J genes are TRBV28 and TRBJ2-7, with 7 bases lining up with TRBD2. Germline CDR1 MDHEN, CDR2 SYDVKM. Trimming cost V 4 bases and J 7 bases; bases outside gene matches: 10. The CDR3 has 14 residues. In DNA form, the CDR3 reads TGTGCCAGCAGTTCGGGGGGATTGGAAGGGGAGCAGTACTTC. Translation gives CASSSGGLEGEQYF.

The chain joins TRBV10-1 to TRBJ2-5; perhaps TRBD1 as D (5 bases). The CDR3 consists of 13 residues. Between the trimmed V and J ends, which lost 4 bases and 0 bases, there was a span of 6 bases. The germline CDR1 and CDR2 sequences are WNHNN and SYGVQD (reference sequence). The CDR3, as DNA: TGCGCCAGCAGTGGACAGTACCAAGAGACCCAGTACTTC. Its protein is CASSGQYQETQYF.